This TCR beta chain was identified in a study of T cell responses to AZD1222 COVID-19 vaccine. Germline CDR1 SGHTA, CDR2 FQGTGA. The CDR3 sequence is 14 residues long. V gave up 3 bases and J gave up 3 bases; unmatched junction bases: 1. Clones were read by immunoSEQ multiplex PCR, and TCRdb kept only the in-frame ones, dropping some. The sample includes over 150,000 clones, roughly 92% of them seen just once. V usage is TRBV7-3 and J usage is TRBJ2-1; 8 bases map to TRBD1. This receptor was obtained from an adult in good health. The source was peripheral blood, collected on day 0 of AZD1222 vaccination. This CDR3 reads CASSFGQGYNEQFF. CDR3 in DNA: TGTGCCAGCAGCTTTGGACAGGGCTACAATGAGCAGTTCTTC.